The 17 T cell receptor beta chains below come from one sample, sequenced in a study of response to subunit inactivated influenza vaccine. Using its own MiXCR run on the RT-PCR reads, TCRdb lists one record per CDR3 protein. Of roughly 190,000 distinct CDR3 sequences in the sample, 13% to 15% were seen once. The specimen was CD8+ T cells sorted from PBMCs, collected about 5 days after vaccination. Receptors were obtained from a man between 50 and 59 years old who received an inactivated influenza vaccine.

This clonotype turned up a few times. The rearrangement links TRBV12-3 or TRBV12-4 to TRBJ2-3, with 9 bases aligning to TRBD2. The junction had 6 bases not matched to a gene; V was cut back by 5 bases and J by 0 bases. This CDR3 spans 16 amino acids. The chain's CDR3 is CASSTVAGDSTDTQYF. The CDR3 coding sequence is TGTGCCAGCAGTACCGTAGCGGGAGACAGCACAGATACGCAGTATTTT.

This clonotype occurred a few times. V usage is TRBV4-3 and J usage is TRBJ2-7; 8 bases align to TRBD1. The germline CDR1 and CDR2 sequences are LGHNA and YSLEER. This CDR3 is 15 amino acids long. Trimming at V came to 4 bases and at J to 2 bases, leaving 7 bases not matched to a gene. CDR3 residues: CASSPGTGYTYEQYF. The CDR3, as DNA: TGCGCCAGCAGCCCAGGGACAGGATACACCTACGAGCAGTACTTC.

This clonotype was seen a handful of times. V gene TRBV25-1 combines with J gene TRBJ1-1; D is unclear. CDR1 and CDR2 from the germline V gene are MGHDK and SYGVNS. V was pared by 9 bases and J by 6 bases, with 14 bases between. This CDR3 comprises 12 residues. CDR3 in DNA: TGTGCCAGTTCTTGGGGTGTGGCTGAAGCTTTCTTT. Translation: CASSWGVAEAFF.

In this sample, this clonotype turned up a few times. J is TRBJ2-4 and V is TRBV19, with D unresolved. Trimming took off 3 bases at V and 0 bases at J, with 6 bases between the two ends. The CDR3 has 14 amino acids. In germline, CDR1 is LNHDA, CDR2 SQIVND (reference sequence). CDR3 sequence: CASSMGRAKNIQYF. CDR3 nucleotides: TGTGCCAGTAGTATGGGCAGAGCCAAAAACATTCAGTACTTC.

This clonotype appeared a few times. The chain links TRBV29-1 to TRBJ1-2; the D is unclear. CDR3 length equals 14 residues. Germline lookup yields CDR1 SQVTM and CDR2 ANQGSEA. Deletions cut 6 bases from V and 2 bases from J, with 16 bases between. Here the CDR3 DNA reads TGCAGCGTCCAGAGTCGGAGGGAGAACTATGGCTACACCTTC. It translates to CSVQSRRENYGYTF.

A few counts support this clonotype. This rearrangement joins TRBV5-1 to TRBJ1-2; TRBD1 is a possible D gene (5 bases). Deletions cut 4 bases from V and 1 base from J, with 11 bases between. The V gene's germline CDR1 is SGHRS and CDR2 YFSETQ. The CDR3 length is 14 residues. As DNA, the CDR3 is TGCGCCAGCAGCCCGGCCGGGGGTAACTATGGCTACACCTTC. Its translation: CASSPAGGNYGYTF.

This clonotype was seen ten or more times. This chain joins TRBV7-8 and TRBJ2-3, with 8 bases identical to TRBD1. CDR1 is SGHVS and CDR2 is FQNEAQ in the germline V gene. The CDR3 is made up of 15 amino acids. V was clipped by 4 bases and J by 4 bases; unmatched bases: 7. The DNA of the CDR3 is TGTGCCAGCAGCTACCCGGGACAGGAGGCAGATACGCAGTATTTT. Its translation: CASSYPGQEADTQYF.

This clonotype was seen at least ten times. The rearrangement links TRBV6-2 or TRBV6-3 to TRBJ2-1; D is unclear. Trimming removed 8 bases from V and 8 bases from J, with 19 bases in between. Looked up from germline, CDR1 is MNHEY and CDR2 is SVGEGT. This CDR3 is built from 14 residues. The CDR3: CASSRALETDEQFF. CDR3 coding DNA: TGTGCCAGCTCCCGGGCCTTAGAGACGGATGAGCAGTTCTTC.

The V call is TRBV18, the J call TRBJ2-5; no reliable D call. V was trimmed by 5 bases and J by 0 bases, leaving 10 bases between them. This CDR3 contains 14 residues. Looked up from germline, CDR1 is KGHSH and CDR2 is LQKENI. For the CDR3, the DNA is TGTGCCAGCTCAACCCCGTGGGACCAAGAGACCCAGTACTTC. Translated, it gives CASSTPWDQETQYF.

This clonotype was counted at least ten times. The rearrangement uses TRBV12-3 or TRBV12-4 and TRBJ2-3, with D unclear. V was trimmed by 5 bases and J by 0 bases, leaving 6 bases between them. The CDR3 is 13 residues long. This CDR3 is CASSVYSTDTQYF. CDR3 DNA: TGTGCCAGCAGTGTGTATAGCACAGATACGCAGTATTTT.

This clonotype was found a few times. This chain joins TRBV18 and TRBJ2-2; tentative D call: TRBD1 (7 bases). V was shortened by 3 bases and J by 5 bases, with 16 bases between the two germline ends. CDR1 is KGHSH and CDR2 is LQKENI in the germline V gene. The CDR3 is 16 amino acids. DNA for the CDR3: TGTGCCAGCTCACCCGAAGACAGGGCGGGAACCGGGGAGCTGTTTTTT. This codes for CASSPEDRAGTGELFF.

This chain uses TRBV20-1 with TRBJ2-7; D not resolved. CDR1 DFQATT and CDR2 SNEGSKA come from the germline V gene (reference sequence). V gave up 3 bases and J gave up 2 bases, with 14 bases separating them. The CDR3 sequence is 14 residues long. In nucleotides, the CDR3 is TGCAGTGCTAGTGAGGTACCATCGACCTACGAGCAGTACTTC. This translates into CSASEVPSTYEQYF.

This clonotype was observed many times. The chain links TRBV25-1 to TRBJ2-1; D assignment may be TRBD1 or TRBD2 (6 bases each). This CDR3 spans 17 amino acids. Per the germline V gene, CDR1 is MGHDK and CDR2 is SYGVNS. Trimming removed 6 bases at V and 4 bases at J, with 22 bases between. The CDR3 DNA reads as TGTGCCAGCAGAGCGACAGGACCCCGCCGGGGGTACAATGAGCAGTTCTTC. Translating it yields CASRATGPRRGYNEQFF.

V is TRBV27 and J is TRBJ2-7; no reliable D call. Germline V gives CDR1 MNHEY, CDR2 SMNVEV (reference sequence). The ends were cut back, 3 bases at V and 2 bases at J, with 20 bases in the middle. The CDR3 runs to 17 residues. CDR3 sequence (DNA): TGTGCCAGCAGTTTCGGATGGGATTCGACCCCCGCCTACGAGCAGTACTTC. Protein: CASSFGWDSTPAYEQYF.

V and J are TRBV6-1 and TRBJ2-5, with TRBD2 matching over 11 bases. The V gene's germline CDR1 is MNHNS and CDR2 SASEGT. CDR3 length: 15 amino acids. The V and J ends lost 5 bases and 5 bases, in that order; junction bases with no gene match: 7. The CDR3 protein is CASSKGLAAGETQYF. The DNA of the CDR3 is TGTGCCAGCAGTAAGGGACTAGCGGCGGGGGAGACCCAGTACTTC.

The rearrangement uses TRBV9 and TRBJ2-7; 9 bases are shared with TRBD2. The CDR3 sequence is 14 residues long. The V segment lost 2 bases and the J segment 5 bases; nucleotides outside the gene matches: 5. Looked up from germline, CDR1 is SGDLS and CDR2 is YYNGEE. The DNA of the CDR3 is TGTGCCAGCAGCGTTAGCGGGAGCGGGGACGAGCAGTACTTC. This translates into CASSVSGSGDEQYF.

V usage is TRBV6-1 and J usage is TRBJ2-7; D might be TRBD1 or TRBD2, each matching 5 bases. Trimming cost V 2 bases and J 0 bases, with 11 bases left between them. CDR3 length: 15 residues. Germline V gene lookup returns CDR1 MNHNS and CDR2 SASEGT. The CDR3, as DNA: TGTGCCAGCAGTGAATGGGGGTATAGCTCCTACGAGCAGTACTTC. This codes for CASSEWGYSSYEQYF.